This T cell receptor (beta chain) was identified during a study of cytomegalovirus exposure and HLA in healthy donors. Study-level results: There were a few CMV-associated chains whose specificity for CMV antigens was confirmed in vitro. High sensitivity and specificity were reportedly achieved when the classifier diagnosed cytomegalovirus status.

In the case of this clone: As yet, its antigen is unknown.

Libraries were prepared by immunoSEQ multiplex PCR; TCRdb keeps only in-frame clonotypes and omits some of them. Of some 68,000 clones in the sample, over 85% were seen once. Germline V lookup: CDR1 SGHRS, CDR2 YFSETQ. This CDR3 region has 15 residues. Deletions cut 2 bases from V and 0 bases from J, with 11 bases between. Sequencing was performed on PBMCs. The TCR originated in a man younger than 35 in good health and CMV-seropositive. The chain joins TRBV5-1 to TRBJ1-2, with D unclear. CDR3 nucleotides: TGCGCCAGCAGCTTTACCCTTACAGCTAACTATGGCTACACCTTC. As protein: CASSFTLTANYGYTF. Full variable domain (rest looked up from reference TRBV5-1 and TRBJ1-2): KAGVTQTPRYLIKTRGQQVTLSCSPISGHRSVSWYQQTPGQGLQFLFEYFSETQRNKGNFPGRFSGRQFSNSRSEMNVSTLELGDSALYLCASSFTLTANYGYTFGSGTRLTVV.